A single sample is the source of the 29 T cell receptor beta chains below, sequenced in a study of T-cell reconstitution after alpha-beta-depleted transplantation in children. Unique molecular identifiers were incorporated during preparation of the TCRbeta library. TCRdb passed the PCR reads through MiXCR, listing each CDR3 protein once. In the table there are hundreds of thousands of distinct CDR3 sequences, approximately 15% of which are singletons. The starting material was PBMCs from the stem cell graft donor, obtained from the stem cell graft. These receptor sequences come from a human donor who donated a stem cell graft to a child with acute myeloid leukemia.

This clonotype was recorded a few times. V and J are TRBV7-9 and TRBJ2-3; 7 bases map to TRBD1. V was pared by 5 bases and J by 14 bases, with 13 bases of the junction left unmatched. The CDR3 is made up of 13 amino acids. Germline values: CDR1 SEHNR, CDR2 FQNEAQ (reference sequence). The CDR3 region is CASSLGDDRDRYF. The CDR3 DNA follows: TGTGCCAGCAGCCTCGGCGACGACAGGGACAGGTATTTT.

This clonotype was counted many times. The chain couples TRBV28 to TRBJ2-5; 8 nucleotides match TRBD1. Looked up from germline, CDR1 is MDHEN and CDR2 is SYDVKM. The CDR3 is made up of 12 amino acids. Trimming took 7 bases from V and 5 from J; bases not matched to a gene: 3. CDR3 coding DNA: TGTGCCAGCACAGGGGGCTTGGAGACCCAGTACTTC. Amino acids: CASTGGLETQYF.

The chain couples TRBV5-5 to TRBJ2-3, with 7 nucleotides matching TRBD2. From germline, CDR1 is SGHKS and CDR2 YYEKEE (reference sequence). V lost 7 bases, J lost 4 bases, and 12 bases stayed unmatched. This CDR3 has 15 amino acids. CDR3 sequence (DNA): TGTGCCAGCTCATGGGGGGGGGGAGAGGCAGATACGCAGTATTTT. Amino acid sequence: CASSWGGGEADTQYF.

The V and J genes are TRBV4-3 and TRBJ2-7, with D possibly TRBD1 on 6 matching bases. The V gene lost 5 bases and the J gene lost 2 bases, with 16 bases spanning the gap. The CDR3 length is 15 residues. In germline, CDR1 is LGHNA, CDR2 YSLEER. CDR3 protein: CASSERAGAAYEQYF. The DNA of the CDR3 is TGCGCCAGCAGCGAAAGGGCAGGGGCGGCCTACGAGCAGTACTTC.

This clonotype was seen a single time. The CDR3 loop is CASSLYWGPTVPDTQYF. The CDR3 DNA sequence: TGTGCCAGCAGCTTATATTGGGGGCCGACGGTCCCAGATACGCAGTATTTT. The genes are TRBV7-2 and TRBJ2-3; TRBD1 might be the D (6 bases). The CDR3 consists of 17 residues. Germline-derived CDR1 and CDR2 are SGHTA and FQGNSA. V lost 2 bases, J lost 4 bases, and 19 bases lay in between. The variable domain in full, with the rest retrieved from reference TRBV7-2 and TRBJ2-3, is GAGVSQSPSNKVTEKGKDVELRCDPISGHTALYWYRQSLGQGLEFLIYFQGNSAPDKSGLPSDRFSAERTGGSVSTLTIQRTQQEDSAVYLCASSLYWGPTVPDTQYFGPGTRLTVL.

This clonotype has ten or more counts. V gene TRBV20-1 combines with J gene TRBJ2-5; TRBD2 might be the D (5 bases). The germline V gene encodes CDR1 DFQATT and CDR2 SNEGSKA (reference sequence). With 4 bases removed from V and 2 bases from J, the gap between germline ends came to 14 bases. The CDR3 extends over 14 amino acids. Here the CDR3 DNA reads TGCAGTGCTAATCAAGCGGTGTTGCAAGAGACCCAGTACTTC. Amino acids: CSANQAVLQETQYF.

V gene TRBV4-3 combines with J gene TRBJ1-1, with 8 bases that match TRBD1. The CDR3 has 16 amino acids. Trimming removed 4 bases from V and 2 bases from J; junction bases left unmatched: 9. CDR1 and CDR2 from the germline V gene are LGHNA and YSLEER. In DNA, the CDR3 is TGCGCCAGCAGCCCAAGCGTGGACAGGGTCAACACTGAAGCTTTCTTT. Translating gives CASSPSVDRVNTEAFF.

This clonotype was seen a handful of times. This chain connects TRBV7-8 to TRBJ2-1, with D tentatively TRBD1 or TRBD2 (6 bases each). CDR3 length: 18 residues. The germline CDR1 and CDR2 sequences are SGHVS and FQNEAQ. V lost 3 bases to trimming and J lost 8 bases, with 26 bases between them. The CDR3, as DNA: TGTGCCAGCAGCTTTCTAGGGAGGCTAGAGGACAGTTCTGATGAGCAGTTCTTC. Amino acid sequence: CASSFLGRLEDSSDEQFF.

This clonotype has ten or more counts. CDR3 in amino acids: CASSVVSGGGTQYF. In DNA form, the CDR3 reads TGTGCCAGCAGCGTAGTAAGCGGGGGGGGCACCCAGTACTTC. The J gene is TRBJ2-5, the V gene TRBV9, with 10 positions matching TRBD2. The CDR3 runs to 14 residues. V lost 0 bases, J lost 8 bases, and 4 bases stayed unmatched. Germline V CDR1 and CDR2: SGDLS, YYNGEE.

The J gene is TRBJ2-2, the V gene TRBV12-3 or TRBV12-4; 7 bases fit TRBD1. This CDR3 is built from 15 residues. Trimming at V came to 9 bases and at J to 5 bases, leaving 12 bases not matched to a gene. The CDR3 spells CASEGGPVVTGELFF. In nucleotides, the CDR3 is TGTGCCAGTGAAGGGGGCCCGGTGGTGACCGGGGAGCTGTTTTTT.

This clonotype was detected only a few times. J is TRBJ1-5 and V is TRBV7-8; D is unresolved. Trimming took off 1 base at V and 9 bases at J, with 16 bases between the two ends. Germline V gene sequence: CDR1 SGHVS, CDR2 FQNEAQ. The CDR3 contains 15 residues. In DNA form, the CDR3 reads TGTGCCAGCAGCTTAGGTAGCCAGGCCGGTCGGCCCCAGCATTTT. It encodes CASSLGSQAGRPQHF.

This clonotype was picked up a small number of times. CDR3 nucleotide sequence: TGCAGTGCTAGTGGTCAGCAGGGGGCGGCAAATGAGCAGTTCTTC. This encodes CSASGQQGAANEQFF. The chain is built from TRBV20-1 and TRBJ2-1; 8 bases are shared with TRBD1. Trimming took 3 bases from V and 7 from J; bases not matched to a gene: 11. Germline assignment: CDR1 DFQATT and CDR2 SNEGSKA (reference sequence). The CDR3 spans 15 residues.

This chain uses TRBV11-2 with TRBJ2-1; a weak D match, TRBD2 (7 bases). The CDR3 is made up of 15 amino acids. The germline gives CDR1 SGHAT, CDR2 FQNNGV. Trimming took 4 bases from V and 6 from J, leaving 16 bases between them. The CDR3 spells CASSWGRGSGNEQFF. The CDR3 DNA follows: TGTGCCAGCAGCTGGGGGCGGGGGTCCGGCAATGAGCAGTTCTTC.

This clonotype occurred many times. This chain links TRBV7-9 with TRBJ2-2; D possibly matches TRBD1 or TRBD2 (6 bases each). The germline gives CDR1 SEHNR, CDR2 FQNEAQ (reference sequence). Trimming pared 5 bases from V and 3 bases from J, leaving 13 bases between. This CDR3 comprises 15 residues. DNA for the CDR3: TGTGCCAGCAGCGATTGGGGGGCGGACACCGGGGAGCTGTTTTTT. Protein product: CASSDWGADTGELFF.

This clonotype was seen at least ten times. This chain joins TRBV5-1 and TRBJ2-1; a possible D gene is TRBD2 (5 bases). Trimming left V 5 bases short and J 8 bases short, with 11 bases between. Per germline, CDR1 SGHRS and CDR2 YFSETQ. CDR3 size: 12 residues. The CDR3 protein is CASSRGNDEQFF. CDR3 in DNA: TGCGCCAGCAGTCGGGGAAACGATGAGCAGTTCTTC.

The rearrangement uses TRBV29-1 and TRBJ2-3; D might be TRBD1 or TRBD2, each matching 6 bases. The CDR3 has 13 amino acids. The V gene lost 0 bases and the J gene lost 4 bases, with 8 bases spanning the gap. Per the germline V gene, CDR1 is SQVTM and CDR2 is ANQGSEA. The CDR3 nucleotides read TGCAGCGTTGAAGATCGGGGGCCAGATACGCAGTATTTT. Translation gives CSVEDRGPDTQYF.

This clonotype was observed many times. The chain employs TRBV20-1 and TRBJ1-5; D is undetermined. This CDR3 spans 14 amino acids. With 5 bases removed from V and 0 bases from J, the gap between germline ends came to 11 bases. Germline CDR1 DFQATT, CDR2 SNEGSKA (reference sequence). This CDR3 is CSAPAGYSNQPQHF. The CDR3 DNA reads as TGCAGTGCTCCCGCCGGCTATAGCAATCAGCCCCAGCATTTT.

The chain links TRBV5-6 to TRBJ2-7; D is tentatively TRBD1 or TRBD2 (6 bases each). This CDR3 has 14 residues. The germline V gene has CDR1 SGHDT and CDR2 YYEEEE. Trimming removed 0 bases at V and 6 bases at J, with 13 bases between. CDR3 loop: CASSLGGDNSEQYV. The CDR3 DNA sequence: TGTGCCAGCAGCTTGGGGGGGGACAATTCCGAGCAGTACGTC.

The chain joins TRBV6-2 or TRBV6-3 to TRBJ2-1; 13 nucleotides line up with TRBD2. Germline values: CDR1 MNHEY, CDR2 SVGEGT. The CDR3 length is 20 residues. J lost 6 bases, V lost 0 bases, and 14 bases had no gene match. The CDR3 bases are TGTGCCAGCAGTTACTCGCCGGGACAGGGACTAGCGGGGTGGGCCAATGAGCAGTTCTTC. As protein: CASSYSPGQGLAGWANEQFF.

The chain uses TRBV20-1 and TRBJ1-4; weak D call: TRBD1 (5 bases). The CDR3 is made up of 14 amino acids. The germline gives CDR1 DFQATT, CDR2 SNEGSKA (reference sequence). Trimming stripped 3 bases from V and 0 bases from J, with 8 bases between. Here the CDR3 DNA reads TGCAGTGCTAGGCGACAGCCAACTAATGAAAAACTGTTTTTT. Encoded protein: CSARRQPTNEKLFF.

The chain recombines TRBV6-1 with TRBJ2-4; the D is unclear. Germline CDR1 MNHNS, CDR2 SASEGT. With 5 bases removed from V and 0 bases from J, the gap between germline ends came to 17 bases. The length of the CDR3 is 17 residues. The chain's CDR3 is CASSQLPRVLAKNIQYF. CDR3 nucleotide sequence: TGTGCCAGCAGTCAGTTACCTCGGGTCCTAGCCAAAAACATTCAGTACTTC.

Ten or more counts support this clonotype. The chain employs TRBV10-3 and TRBJ2-1; 11 bases align to TRBD1. This CDR3 contains 15 residues. Germline V lookup: CDR1 ENHRY, CDR2 SYGVKD. V shed 7 bases and J 7 bases; nucleotides not matched to a gene: 9. In nucleotides, the CDR3 is TGTGCCATCACCCTCGGACAGGGGGCAAGGAATGAGCAGTTCTTC. Protein product: CAITLGQGARNEQFF.

This clonotype has more than one count but fewer than ten. The chain carries TRBV20-1 and TRBJ2-3; 8 nucleotides match TRBD2. The CDR3 is 18 residues long. The V gene end was trimmed by 3 bases and the J gene end by 5 bases; junction bases not matched to a gene: 19. Per the germline V gene, CDR1 is DFQATT and CDR2 is SNEGSKA (reference sequence). CDR3 protein: CSASRLIKAGAWVDTQYF. Written as DNA, the CDR3 is TGCAGTGCTAGTAGGCTAATCAAAGCGGGGGCCTGGGTAGATACGCAGTATTTT.

This clonotype was counted at least ten times. In DNA, the CDR3 is TGCGCCAGCAGCCAAGATCCGGGGAGCTCCTACGAGCAGTACTTC. Translated: CASSQDPGSSYEQYF. V gene TRBV4-3 combines with J gene TRBJ2-7, with a weak D call TRBD2 (5 bases). The germline V gene encodes CDR1 LGHNA and CDR2 YSLEER. This CDR3 spans 15 amino acids. V gave up 0 bases and J gave up 0 bases, with 9 bases separating them.

This clonotype was detected ten times or more. This chain links TRBV6-5 with TRBJ2-7; D unclear. The CDR3 runs to 12 residues. CDR1 MNHEY and CDR2 SVGAGI come from the germline V gene. Trimming left V 6 bases short and J 3 bases short, with 9 bases between. In DNA form, the CDR3 reads TGTGCCAGCAGCTCATCGTACTACGAGCAGTACTTC. Amino acids: CASSSSYYEQYF.

This clonotype occurred many times. The genes are TRBV6-1 and TRBJ2-3, with D perhaps TRBD1 (5 bases). From germline, CDR1 is MNHNS and CDR2 SASEGT. The V gene lost 6 bases and the J gene lost 3 bases, with 16 bases spanning the gap. The CDR3 has 15 amino acids. The CDR3 DNA is TGTGCCAGCAGGAAACAGGTCACCGGGACAGATACGCAGTATTTT. It specifies CASRKQVTGTDTQYF.

This clonotype was detected many times. CDR3 bases: TGCAGCGTTGGGTCTTCGTATAATGAAAAACTGTTTTTT. This gives the protein CSVGSSYNEKLFF. The chain employs TRBV29-1 and TRBJ1-4; D is uncertain. Germline V gives CDR1 SQVTM, CDR2 ANQGSEA. Trimming left V 4 bases short and J 4 bases short, with 10 bases between. The CDR3 consists of 13 residues.

This clonotype has a single count. V gene TRBV11-2 combines with J gene TRBJ1-1; D is uncertain. Germline CDR1 reads SGHAT; CDR2 reads FQNNGV. The length of the CDR3 is 14 residues. The germline V and J ends were trimmed by 5 bases and 4 bases, with 14 bases remaining between them. Written as DNA, the CDR3 is TGTGCCAGCAGCGCCGGATTTGGGAGCACTGAAGCTTTCTTT. It codes for CASSAGFGSTEAFF. Based on the CDR3 plus reference TRBV11-2 and TRBJ1-1, the full variable domain is EAGVAQSPRYKIIEKRQSVAFWCNPISGHATLYWYQQILGQGPKLLIQFQNNGVVDDSQLPKDRFSAERLKGVDSTLKIQPAKLEDSAVYLCASSAGFGSTEAFFGQGTRLTVV.

This clonotype was counted at least ten times. The gene calls are TRBV7-2 and TRBJ1-2; D remains unclear. The CDR3 has 13 residues. The germline CDR1 and CDR2 sequences are SGHTA and FQGNSA. V shed 3 bases and J shed 4 bases, with 9 bases lying between them. The DNA of the CDR3 is TGTGCCAGCAGCTTTGTTAGTCCCTATGGCTACACCTTC. This gives the protein CASSFVSPYGYTF.